The clone carrying this TCR beta chain was detected only a few times. Antigen specificity is unknown. The sample is drawn from a study of beta chain features in type 1 diabetes. At the level of the study: In all, around 110,000,000 sorted cells from all samples were analyzed. Findings of the study overall: People with Type 1 diabetes carried modestly yet significantly shorter TCRB CDR3s in all four CD4+ subsets. Amplification by PCR could prefer shorter templates, with the same effect in patients and controls. More deletions and fewer insertions at VDJ junctions were seen in type 1 diabetes patients.

This CDR3 has 13 amino acids. Trimming stripped 0 bases from V and 5 bases from J, with 9 bases between. Looked up from germline, CDR1 is SGDLS and CDR2 is YYNGEE. Per donor, one heparinised blood draw averaged roughly 120 mL. The sequenced template was cDNA made from the entire isolated RNA. This table comes from immunoSEQ multiplex PCR, and its TCRdb copy is limited to in-frame clones, with some not included. The sample includes over 200,000 clones, around 9.9% seen only once; the top ten take more than 0.015%. The sample comprised naive CD4+ T cells from blood. This TCR was sampled from a man aged 25-45 years with type 1 diabetes. The J gene is TRBJ2-7, the V gene TRBV9; D may be TRBD2 (5 bases). CDR3 loop: CASSVASGNEQYF. CDR3 in DNA: TGTGCCAGCAGCGTAGCTTCGGGGAACGAGCAGTACTTC. The full variable domain, in which reference TRBV9 and TRBJ2-7 provide the parts outside the CDR3, is DSGVTQTPKHLITATGQRVTLRCSPRSGDLSVYWYQQSLDQGLQFLIQYYNGEERAKGNILERFSAQQFPDLHSELNLSSLELGDSALYFCASSVASGNEQYFGPGTRLTVT.